Given below is one TCR beta chain in context. Germline CDR1 and CDR2: LNHNV and YYDKDF (reference sequence). The CDR3 runs to 15 residues. Trimming shortened V by 5 bases and J by 3 bases, and 16 bases separated the two germline ends. This sample is part of a study of blood T cell repertoires in COVID-19. Study-wide background: PBMCs, B-cell-depleted T cells, or T cells provided the cDNA or gDNA that made up the material.

Libraries were prepared by immunoSEQ multiplex PCR; TCRdb keeps only in-frame clonotypes and omits some of them. The data hold approximately 170,000 clones, with approximately 85% observed a single time. This TCR was recovered from a man between 40 and 49 years old who had recovered from COVID-19. The rearrangement joins TRBV15 to TRBJ1-2; unclear D gene. The sequencing sample was made of peripheral blood. This chain's CDR3 is CATSPRRDIYYGYTF. CDR3 DNA sequence: TGTGCCACCAGCCCCCGGCGTGACATTTACTATGGCTACACCTTC.